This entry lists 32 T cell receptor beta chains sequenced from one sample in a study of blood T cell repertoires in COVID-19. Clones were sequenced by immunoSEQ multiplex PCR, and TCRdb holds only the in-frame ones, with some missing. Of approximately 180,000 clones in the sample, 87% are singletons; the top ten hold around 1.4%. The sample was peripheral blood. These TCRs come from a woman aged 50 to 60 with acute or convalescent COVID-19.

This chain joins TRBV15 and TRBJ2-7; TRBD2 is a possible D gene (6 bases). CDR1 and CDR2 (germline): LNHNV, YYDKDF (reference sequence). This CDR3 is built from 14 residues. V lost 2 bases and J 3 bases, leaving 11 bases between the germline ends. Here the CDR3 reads CATSRRRDFYEQYF. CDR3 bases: TGTGCCACCAGCAGACGGCGGGACTTCTACGAGCAGTACTTC.

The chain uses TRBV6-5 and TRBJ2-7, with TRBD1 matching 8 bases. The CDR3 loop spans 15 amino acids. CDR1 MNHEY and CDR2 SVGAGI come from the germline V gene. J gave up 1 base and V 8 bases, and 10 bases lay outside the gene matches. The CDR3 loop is CASGRSGGESYEQYF. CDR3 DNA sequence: TGTGCCAGCGGCCGGTCAGGGGGCGAGTCCTACGAGCAGTACTTC.

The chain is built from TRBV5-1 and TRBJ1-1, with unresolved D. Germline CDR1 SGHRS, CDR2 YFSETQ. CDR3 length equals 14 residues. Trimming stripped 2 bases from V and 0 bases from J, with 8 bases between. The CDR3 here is CASSFGPVNTEAFF. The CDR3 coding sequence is TGCGCCAGCAGCTTCGGTCCGGTGAACACTGAAGCTTTCTTT.

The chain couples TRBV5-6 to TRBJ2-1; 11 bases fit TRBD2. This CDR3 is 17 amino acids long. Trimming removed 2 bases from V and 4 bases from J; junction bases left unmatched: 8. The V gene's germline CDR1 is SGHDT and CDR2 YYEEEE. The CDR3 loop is CASSFGLAGGTYNEQFF. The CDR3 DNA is TGTGCCAGCAGCTTTGGTCTAGCGGGAGGTACATACAATGAGCAGTTCTTC.

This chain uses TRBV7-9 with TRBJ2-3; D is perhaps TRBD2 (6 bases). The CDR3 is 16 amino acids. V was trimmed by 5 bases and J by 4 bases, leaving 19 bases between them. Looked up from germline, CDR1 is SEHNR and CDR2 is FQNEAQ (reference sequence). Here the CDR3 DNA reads TGTGCCAGCAGCCCGGGGACTCAATCATGGGCAGATACGCAGTATTTT. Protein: CASSPGTQSWADTQYF.

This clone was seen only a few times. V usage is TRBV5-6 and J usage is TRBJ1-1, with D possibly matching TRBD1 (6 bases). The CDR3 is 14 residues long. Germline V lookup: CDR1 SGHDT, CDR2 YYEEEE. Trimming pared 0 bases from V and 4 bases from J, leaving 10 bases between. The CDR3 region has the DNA TGTGCCAGCAGCTTGGGGCAGGGGACCACTGAAGCTTTCTTT. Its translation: CASSLGQGTTEAFF.

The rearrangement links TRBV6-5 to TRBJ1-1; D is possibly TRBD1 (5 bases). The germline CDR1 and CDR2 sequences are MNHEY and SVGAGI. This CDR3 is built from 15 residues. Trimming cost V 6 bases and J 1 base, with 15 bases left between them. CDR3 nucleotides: TGTGCCAGCAGGGGGACTGGTACAGGGAACACTGAAGCTTTCTTT. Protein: CASRGTGTGNTEAFF.

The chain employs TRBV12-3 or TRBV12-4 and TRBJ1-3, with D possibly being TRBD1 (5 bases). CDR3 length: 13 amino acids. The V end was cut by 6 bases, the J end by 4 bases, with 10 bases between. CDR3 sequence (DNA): TGTGCCAGCAGGCCCGGGGGAGGAAACACCATATATTTT. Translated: CASRPGGGNTIYF.

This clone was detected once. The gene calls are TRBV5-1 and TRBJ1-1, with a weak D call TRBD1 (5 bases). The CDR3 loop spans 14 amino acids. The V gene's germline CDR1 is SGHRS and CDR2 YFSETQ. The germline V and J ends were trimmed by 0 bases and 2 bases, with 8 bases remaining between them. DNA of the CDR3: TGCGCCAGCAGCTTGGCCAGGGTAAACACTGAAGCTTTCTTT. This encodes CASSLARVNTEAFF.

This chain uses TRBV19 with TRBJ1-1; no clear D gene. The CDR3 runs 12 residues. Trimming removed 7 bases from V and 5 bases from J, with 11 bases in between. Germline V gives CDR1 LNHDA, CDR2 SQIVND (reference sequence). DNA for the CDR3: TGTGCCAGTAATTTACCCGGGACTGAAGCTTTCTTT. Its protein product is CASNLPGTEAFF.

CDR3 in DNA: TGTGCCAGCAGCCAAGGAGCGGGAATTTACGAGCAGTACTTC. Translated, it gives CASSQGAGIYEQYF. V is TRBV3-1 (or the pseudogene TRBV3-2) and J is TRBJ2-7, with TRBD2 identical over 7 bases. Germline assignment: CDR1 LGHDT and CDR2 YNNKEL (reference sequence). CDR3 length: 14 amino acids. V shed 1 base, J shed 4 bases, and the junction held 4 bases outside the gene matches.

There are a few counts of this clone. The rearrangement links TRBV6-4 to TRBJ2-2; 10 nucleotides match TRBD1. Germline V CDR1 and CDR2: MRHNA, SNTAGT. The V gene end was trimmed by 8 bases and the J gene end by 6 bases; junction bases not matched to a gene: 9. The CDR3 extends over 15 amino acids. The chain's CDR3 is CASSTGTGDAGELFF. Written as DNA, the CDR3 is TGTGCCAGCTCCACCGGGACAGGGGACGCCGGGGAGCTGTTTTTT.

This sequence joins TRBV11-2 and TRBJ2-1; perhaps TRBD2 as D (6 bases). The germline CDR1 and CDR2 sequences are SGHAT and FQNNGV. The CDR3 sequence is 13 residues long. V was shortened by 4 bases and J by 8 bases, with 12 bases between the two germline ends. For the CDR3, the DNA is TGTGCCAGCAGCTCTCGGAGGGTGTATGAGCAGTTCTTC. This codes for CASSSRRVYEQFF.

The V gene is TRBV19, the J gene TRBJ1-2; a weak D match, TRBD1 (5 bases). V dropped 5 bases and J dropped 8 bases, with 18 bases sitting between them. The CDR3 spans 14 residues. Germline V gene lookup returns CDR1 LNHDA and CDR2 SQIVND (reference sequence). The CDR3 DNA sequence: TGTGCCAGTAGTTTCAATCAGGGTCTGGGAGGCTACACCTTC. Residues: CASSFNQGLGGYTF.

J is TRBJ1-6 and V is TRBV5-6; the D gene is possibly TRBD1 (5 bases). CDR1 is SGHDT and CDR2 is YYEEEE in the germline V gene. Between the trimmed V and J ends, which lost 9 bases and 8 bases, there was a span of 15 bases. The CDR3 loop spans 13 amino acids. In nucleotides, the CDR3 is TGTGCCACTCAGCAGGGCTGGGATTCACCCCTCCACTTT. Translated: CATQQGWDSPLHF.

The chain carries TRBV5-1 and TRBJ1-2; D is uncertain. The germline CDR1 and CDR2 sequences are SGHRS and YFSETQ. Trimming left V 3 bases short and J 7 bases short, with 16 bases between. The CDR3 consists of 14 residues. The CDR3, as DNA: TGCGCCAGCAGCTCACTGGAGGGAGCTGGTGGCTACACCTTC. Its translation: CASSSLEGAGGYTF.

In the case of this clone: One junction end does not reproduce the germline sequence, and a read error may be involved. The CDR3 reads CASSLAGLAYYERFF. DNA of the CDR3: TGCGCCAGCAGCTTGGCCGGGTTAGCATATTATGAGCGGTTCTTC. This chain joins TRBV5-1 and TRBJ2-1, with D unresolved. The CDR3 has 15 residues. Germline-derived CDR1 and CDR2 are SGHRS and YFSETQ.

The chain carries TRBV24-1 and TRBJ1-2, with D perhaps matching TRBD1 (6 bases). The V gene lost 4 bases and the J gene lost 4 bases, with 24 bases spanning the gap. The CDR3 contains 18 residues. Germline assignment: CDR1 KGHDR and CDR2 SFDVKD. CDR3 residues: CATSDSGTQPHWGYGYTF. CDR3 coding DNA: TGTGCCACCAGTGACTCCGGGACACAACCCCACTGGGGCTATGGCTACACCTTC.

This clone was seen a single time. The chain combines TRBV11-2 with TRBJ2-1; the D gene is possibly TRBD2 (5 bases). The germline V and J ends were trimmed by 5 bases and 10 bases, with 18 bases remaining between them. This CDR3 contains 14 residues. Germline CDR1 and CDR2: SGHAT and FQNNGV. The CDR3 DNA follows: TGTGCCAGCAGCCCCCTCGTGGCCCCGGGAGAGCAGTTCTTC. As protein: CASSPLVAPGEQFF.

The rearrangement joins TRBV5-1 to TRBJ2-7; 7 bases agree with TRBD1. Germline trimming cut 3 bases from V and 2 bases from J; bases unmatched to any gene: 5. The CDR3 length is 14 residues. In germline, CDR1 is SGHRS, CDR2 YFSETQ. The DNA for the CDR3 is TGCGCCAGCAGCTATACCGGGACAGCCTACGAGCAGTACTTC. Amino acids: CASSYTGTAYEQYF.

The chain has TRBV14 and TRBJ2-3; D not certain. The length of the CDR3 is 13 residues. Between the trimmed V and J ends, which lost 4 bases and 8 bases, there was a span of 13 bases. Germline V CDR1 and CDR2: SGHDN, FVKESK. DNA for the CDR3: TGTGCCAGCAGCCTTCTAACAGATGGTACGCAGTATTTT. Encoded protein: CASSLLTDGTQYF.

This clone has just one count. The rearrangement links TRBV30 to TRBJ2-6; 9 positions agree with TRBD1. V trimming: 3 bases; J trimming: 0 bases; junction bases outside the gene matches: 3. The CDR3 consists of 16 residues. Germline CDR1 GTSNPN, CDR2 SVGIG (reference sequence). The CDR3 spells CAWRGQGFSGANVLTF. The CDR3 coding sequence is TGTGCCTGGAGGGGACAGGGATTCTCTGGGGCCAACGTCCTGACTTTC.

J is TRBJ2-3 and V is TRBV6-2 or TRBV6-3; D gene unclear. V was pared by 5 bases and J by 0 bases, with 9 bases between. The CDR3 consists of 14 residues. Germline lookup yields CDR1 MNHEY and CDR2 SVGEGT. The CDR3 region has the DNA TGTGCCAGCAGTCGCTACCTGAGCACAGATACGCAGTATTTT. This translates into CASSRYLSTDTQYF.

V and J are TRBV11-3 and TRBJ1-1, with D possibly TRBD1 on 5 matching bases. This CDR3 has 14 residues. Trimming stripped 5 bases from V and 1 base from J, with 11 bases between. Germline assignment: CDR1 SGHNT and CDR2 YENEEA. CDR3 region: CASSLHGQNTEAFF. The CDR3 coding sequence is TGTGCCAGCAGCCTCCACGGACAGAACACTGAAGCTTTCTTT.

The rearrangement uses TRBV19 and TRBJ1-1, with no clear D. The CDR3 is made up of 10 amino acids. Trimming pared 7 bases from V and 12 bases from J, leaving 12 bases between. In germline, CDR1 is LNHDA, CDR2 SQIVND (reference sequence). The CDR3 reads CASIRLRTFF. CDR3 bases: TGTGCCAGTATCAGGCTGAGAACTTTCTTT.

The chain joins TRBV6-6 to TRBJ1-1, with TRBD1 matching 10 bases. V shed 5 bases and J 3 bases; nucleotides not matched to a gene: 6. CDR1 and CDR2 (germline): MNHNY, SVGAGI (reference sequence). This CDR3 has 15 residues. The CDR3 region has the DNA TGTGCCAGCAGTGGGACAGGGGTAGGGGACACTGAAGCTTTCTTT. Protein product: CASSGTGVGDTEAFF.

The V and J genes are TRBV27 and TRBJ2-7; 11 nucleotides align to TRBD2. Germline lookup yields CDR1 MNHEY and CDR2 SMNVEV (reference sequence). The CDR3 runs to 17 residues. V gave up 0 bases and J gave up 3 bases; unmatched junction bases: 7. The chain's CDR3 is CASSLSGRLAGFYEQYF. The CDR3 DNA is TGTGCCAGCAGTTTATCGGGGAGACTAGCGGGATTCTACGAGCAGTACTTC.

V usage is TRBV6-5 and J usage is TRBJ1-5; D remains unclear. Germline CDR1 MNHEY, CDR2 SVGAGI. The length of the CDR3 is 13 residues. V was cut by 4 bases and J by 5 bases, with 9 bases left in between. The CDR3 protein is CASSFFGDQPQHF. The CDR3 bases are TGTGCCAGCAGTTTTTTCGGAGATCAGCCCCAGCATTTT.

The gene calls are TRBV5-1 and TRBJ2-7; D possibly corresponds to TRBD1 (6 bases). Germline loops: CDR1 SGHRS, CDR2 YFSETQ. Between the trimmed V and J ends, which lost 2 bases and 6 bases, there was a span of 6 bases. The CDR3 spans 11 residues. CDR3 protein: CASSLQGEQYF. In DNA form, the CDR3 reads TGCGCCAGCAGCTTACAGGGCGAGCAGTACTTC.

The CDR3 sequence: CASRAESTDTQYF. CDR3 coding DNA: TGTGCCAGTAGAGCGGAGAGCACAGATACGCAGTATTTT. V usage is TRBV19 and J usage is TRBJ2-3, with a weak D call TRBD2 (5 bases). The CDR3 runs 13 residues. The ends were cut back, 6 bases at V and 0 bases at J, with 7 bases in the middle. CDR1 LNHDA and CDR2 SQIVND come from the germline V gene (reference sequence).

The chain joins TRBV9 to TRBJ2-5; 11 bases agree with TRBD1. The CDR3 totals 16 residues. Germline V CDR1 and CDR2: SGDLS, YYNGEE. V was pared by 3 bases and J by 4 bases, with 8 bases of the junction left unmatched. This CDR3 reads CASSAYPGTGGETQYF. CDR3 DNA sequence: TGTGCCAGCAGCGCATATCCTGGGACAGGGGGAGAGACCCAGTACTTC.

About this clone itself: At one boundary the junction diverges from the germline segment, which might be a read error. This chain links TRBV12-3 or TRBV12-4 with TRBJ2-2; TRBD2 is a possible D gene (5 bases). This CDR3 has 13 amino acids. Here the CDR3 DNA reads TGTGCCAGTAGTTTGGAGGTCACCGGGGAGCTGTTTTTT. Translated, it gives CASSLEVTGELFF.